This T cell receptor beta chain was retrieved from a study of blood T cell repertoires in COVID-19. This CDR3 region has 15 residues. V was trimmed by 3 bases and J by 3 bases, leaving 15 bases between them. The germline V gene encodes CDR1 MNHEY and CDR2 SMNVEV (reference sequence). The repertoire was sequenced with immunoSEQ multiplex PCR; TCRdb's copy has only in-frame clones and lacks some. The sample lists around 100,000 clones; about 90% were seen once. Sequenced sample: peripheral blood. The TCR originated in a woman aged 45-59 years with acute or convalescent COVID-19. The chain links TRBV27 to TRBJ2-7; no firm D call. The CDR3 loop reads CASSFQTGSNYEQYF. CDR3 in DNA: TGTGCCAGCAGTTTTCAGACCGGGTCCAACTACGAGCAGTACTTC.